These T cell receptor beta chains were read from a single sample in a study of blood T cell repertoires in COVID-19. The repertoire was sequenced with immunoSEQ multiplex PCR; TCRdb's copy has only in-frame clones and lacks some. The table records some 160,000 clones, under 80% of them present only once. Sample: peripheral blood. The receptor source for this set is a man in his sixties with acute or convalescent COVID-19. Each CDR3 is given with its conserved first and last residue. A D gene is named only where the DNA matches it firmly. Where a row states a size, it is once, few, many or the class of an expanded clone; other rows omit it.

clone size: -; V gene: TRBV27; CDR3 length: 15; D gene: TRBD2; J gene: TRBJ2-7; CDR3 protein: CASSREGGTPYEQYF; CDR3 DNA: TGTGCCAGCAGTCGGGAGGGAGGCACCCCCTACGAGCAGTACTTC
clone size: -; V gene: TRBV18; CDR3 length: 13; D gene: -; J gene: TRBJ1-4; CDR3 protein: CASSTGLNEKLFF; CDR3 DNA: TGTGCCAGCTCAACAGGATTAAATGAAAAACTGTTTTTT
clone size: -; V gene: TRBV6-5; CDR3 length: 15; D gene: TRBD1; J gene: TRBJ1-4; CDR3 protein: CASILSGGAGEKLFF; CDR3 DNA: TGTGCCAGCATTTTATCAGGGGGAGCAGGTGAAAAACTGTTTTTT
clone size: -; V gene: TRBV28; CDR3 length: 16; D gene: TRBD2; J gene: TRBJ2-7; CDR3 protein: CASTSTGTSGRHEQYF; CDR3 DNA: TGTGCCAGCACCAGCACGGGGACTAGCGGGAGACACGAGCAGTACTTC
clone size: -; V gene: TRBV5-4; CDR3 length: 14; D gene: -; J gene: TRBJ2-7; CDR3 protein: CASSFQGGGYEQYF; CDR3 DNA: TGTGCCAGCAGTTTCCAAGGAGGTGGGTACGAGCAGTACTTC
clone size: -; V gene: TRBV27; CDR3 length: 13; D gene: TRBD1; J gene: TRBJ1-2; CDR3 protein: CASSPDRGPGYTF; CDR3 DNA: TGTGCCAGCAGCCCCGACAGGGGGCCAGGCTACACCTTC
clone size: -; V gene: TRBV28; CDR3 length: 18; D gene: -; J gene: TRBJ2-7; CDR3 protein: CASSPPGSGFSISYEQYF; CDR3 DNA: TGTGCCAGCAGTCCCCCGGGGAGCGGGTTCTCCATTTCCTACGAGCAGTACTTC
clone size: -; V gene: TRBV18; CDR3 length: 14; D gene: TRBD2; J gene: TRBJ2-1; CDR3 protein: CASARTSGSDEQFF; CDR3 DNA: TGTGCCAGCGCCCGGACTAGCGGGAGCGATGAGCAGTTCTTC
clone size: -; V gene: TRBV10-3; CDR3 length: 14; D gene: -; J gene: TRBJ2-4; CDR3 protein: CAISPGHNGDIQYF; CDR3 DNA: TGTGCCATCAGCCCGGGACATAATGGGGACATTCAGTACTTC
clone size: -; V gene: TRBV6-5; CDR3 length: 15; D gene: -; J gene: TRBJ1-4; CDR3 protein: CASSYGGSRNEKLFF; CDR3 DNA: TGTGCCAGCAGTTACGGAGGGTCCCGAAATGAAAAACTGTTTTTT
clone size: -; V gene: TRBV6-2/TRBV6-3; CDR3 length: 20; D gene: -; J gene: TRBJ2-7; CDR3 protein: CASSYSLTSLTGIGTYEQYF; CDR3 DNA: TGTGCCAGCAGTTACTCGCTTACCTCCCTCACAGGGATAGGCACCTACGAGCAGTACTTC
clone size: few; V gene: TRBV15; CDR3 length: 15; D gene: TRBD2; J gene: TRBJ2-1; CDR3 protein: CATSRKGGPHNEQFF; CDR3 DNA: TGTGCCACCAGCAGAAAGGGAGGGCCGCACAATGAGCAGTTCTTC
clone size: -; V gene: TRBV2; CDR3 length: 15; D gene: TRBD2; J gene: TRBJ2-1; CDR3 protein: CASSQTSGRGNEQFF; CDR3 DNA: TGTGCCAGCAGTCAAACTAGCGGGAGAGGGAATGAGCAGTTCTTC
clone size: -; V gene: TRBV18; CDR3 length: 12; D gene: -; J gene: TRBJ2-2; CDR3 protein: CASSPTRGELFF; CDR3 DNA: TGTGCCAGCTCACCAACTAGAGGGGAGCTGTTTTTT
clone size: -; V gene: TRBV6-1; CDR3 length: 15; D gene: TRBD1; J gene: TRBJ1-1; CDR3 protein: CASSEKTGLNTEAFF; CDR3 DNA: TGTGCCAGCAGTGAAAAGACAGGGTTGAACACTGAAGCTTTCTTT
clone size: -; V gene: TRBV6-1; CDR3 length: 12; D gene: -; J gene: TRBJ1-5; CDR3 protein: CASSEARGVGHF; CDR3 DNA: TGTGCCAGCAGTGAAGCGCGGGGAGTAGGGCATTTT
clone size: -; V gene: TRBV24-1; CDR3 length: 12; D gene: TRBD1; J gene: TRBJ2-7; CDR3 protein: CATSEGGDRQYF; CDR3 DNA: TGTGCCACCAGTGAAGGGGGCGATCGGCAGTACTTC
clone size: -; V gene: TRBV29-1; CDR3 length: 15; D gene: -; J gene: TRBJ2-1; CDR3 protein: CSVESGIGSYNEQFF; CDR3 DNA: TGCAGCGTTGAATCAGGTATCGGATCCTACAATGAGCAGTTCTTC
clone size: -; V gene: TRBV19; CDR3 length: 18; D gene: TRBD1; J gene: TRBJ2-3; CDR3 protein: CASSIVLRGTGGLDTQYF; CDR3 DNA: TGTGCCAGTAGTATCGTCCTTAGGGGGACAGGGGGCCTAGATACGCAGTATTTT
clone size: -; V gene: TRBV2; CDR3 length: 12; D gene: -; J gene: TRBJ1-2; CDR3 protein: CASRSQGGGYTF; CDR3 DNA: TGTGCCAGCAGGTCACAGGGCGGTGGCTACACCTTC
clone size: -; V gene: TRBV2; CDR3 length: 16; D gene: TRBD1; J gene: TRBJ2-3; CDR3 protein: CASTASGTGGTDTQYF; CDR3 DNA: TGTGCCAGCACCGCGTCCGGGACAGGAGGCACAGATACGCAGTATTTT
clone size: -; V gene: TRBV10-1; CDR3 length: 16; D gene: -; J gene: TRBJ1-5; CDR3 protein: CASGPEGGYSNQPQHF; CDR3 DNA: TGCGCCAGCGGACCTGAGGGAGGGTATAGCAATCAGCCCCAGCATTTT
clone size: -; V gene: TRBV28; CDR3 length: 16; D gene: -; J gene: TRBJ1-2; CDR3 protein: CASSDPGTDTNYGYTF; CDR3 DNA: TGTGCCAGCAGCGACCCCGGTACAGATACTAACTATGGCTACACCTTC
clone size: -; V gene: TRBV27; CDR3 length: 15; D gene: TRBD1; J gene: TRBJ2-2; CDR3 protein: CASNPTGGRTGELFF; CDR3 DNA: TGTGCCAGCAACCCGACAGGGGGTCGCACCGGGGAGCTGTTTTTT
clone size: -; V gene: TRBV20-1; CDR3 length: 11; D gene: -; J gene: TRBJ1-2; CDR3 protein: CSASLGSGYTF; CDR3 DNA: TGCAGTGCTAGCCTGGGCAGCGGCTACACCTTC
clone size: -; V gene: TRBV28; CDR3 length: 14; D gene: -; J gene: TRBJ1-1; CDR3 protein: CASSLSAGAGEAFF; CDR3 DNA: TGTGCCAGCAGTTTATCCGCAGGGGCGGGTGAAGCTTTCTTT
clone size: -; V gene: TRBV7-4; CDR3 length: 14; D gene: -; J gene: TRBJ2-7; CDR3 protein: CASSLVGRGYEQYF; CDR3 DNA: TGTGCCAGCAGCTTAGTAGGCAGGGGCTACGAGCAGTACTTC
clone size: few; V gene: TRBV29-1; CDR3 length: 16; D gene: -; J gene: TRBJ2-7; CDR3 protein: CSVEVNLGSGASEQYF; CDR3 DNA: TGCAGCGTTGAAGTAAATCTAGGCTCTGGCGCCAGCGAGCAGTACTTC
clone size: -; V gene: TRBV5-5; CDR3 length: 15; D gene: TRBD2; J gene: TRBJ2-3; CDR3 protein: CASSRPGLAKDTQYF; CDR3 DNA: TGTGCCAGCAGTCGCCCGGGACTAGCGAAGGATACGCAGTATTTT
clone size: -; V gene: TRBV12-5; CDR3 length: 15; D gene: TRBD2; J gene: TRBJ2-1; CDR3 protein: CASGLWREAYNEQFF; CDR3 DNA: TGTGCTAGTGGTTTGTGGCGGGAGGCATACAATGAGCAGTTCTTC
clone size: -; V gene: TRBV10-3; CDR3 length: 16; D gene: -; J gene: TRBJ2-7; CDR3 protein: CAISGGPMTSSYEQYF; CDR3 DNA: TGTGCCATCAGTGGAGGACCCATGACTAGCTCCTACGAGCAGTACTTC
clone size: -; V gene: TRBV5-4; CDR3 length: 15; D gene: -; J gene: TRBJ1-1; CDR3 protein: CASSLADWRNTEAFF; CDR3 DNA: TGTGCCAGCAGCTTGGCAGACTGGAGGAACACTGAAGCTTTCTTT
clone size: -; V gene: TRBV19; CDR3 length: 14; D gene: TRBD1; J gene: TRBJ1-4; CDR3 protein: CASSIGTGSEKLFF; CDR3 DNA: TGTGCCAGTAGTATTGGGACAGGGTCCGAAAAACTGTTTTTT
clone size: -; V gene: TRBV6-1; CDR3 length: 14; D gene: -; J gene: TRBJ2-5; CDR3 protein: CASSEMRGQETQYF; CDR3 DNA: TGTGCCAGCAGTGAAATGCGGGGCCAAGAGACCCAGTACTTC
clone size: -; V gene: TRBV5-1; CDR3 length: 14; D gene: -; J gene: TRBJ2-7; CDR3 protein: CASSLSQGGYEQYF; CDR3 DNA: TGCGCCAGCAGCTTGTCCCAGGGTGGATACGAGCAGTACTTC
clone size: once; V gene: TRBV5-4; CDR3 length: 15; D gene: TRBD1; J gene: TRBJ2-7; CDR3 protein: CASSSGQGENYEQYF; CDR3 DNA: TGTGCCAGCAGTTCCGGACAGGGGGAGAACTACGAGCAGTACTTC
clone size: -; V gene: TRBV3-1/TRBV3-2; CDR3 length: 15; D gene: -; J gene: TRBJ1-2; CDR3 protein: CASSQRGANYYGYTF; CDR3 DNA: TGTGCCAGCAGCCAACGGGGGGCGAATTACTATGGCTACACCTTC
clone size: few; V gene: TRBV24-1; CDR3 length: 14; D gene: TRBD2; J gene: TRBJ2-5; CDR3 protein: CATSDRLAGETQYF; CDR3 DNA: TGTGCCACCAGTGATCGACTAGCGGGAGAGACCCAGTACTTC
clone size: -; V gene: TRBV5-1; CDR3 length: 15; D gene: -; J gene: TRBJ1-1; CDR3 protein: CASSLGAGMNTEAFF; CDR3 DNA: TGCGCCAGCAGCTTGGGGGCGGGGATGAACACTGAAGCTTTCTTT
clone size: -; V gene: TRBV5-1; CDR3 length: 14; D gene: TRBD1; J gene: TRBJ1-4; CDR3 protein: CASSLGDRQQKLFF; CDR3 DNA: TGCGCCAGCAGCTTGGGGGACAGGCAACAAAAACTGTTTTTT
clone size: -; V gene: TRBV28; CDR3 length: 15; D gene: TRBD1; J gene: TRBJ2-5; CDR3 protein: CASSPQGALEETQYF; CDR3 DNA: TGTGCCAGCAGCCCACAGGGGGCCCTAGAGGAGACCCAGTACTTC
clone size: -; V gene: TRBV18; CDR3 length: 15; D gene: -; J gene: TRBJ1-4; CDR3 protein: CASSPLGQGGEKLFF; CDR3 DNA: TGTGCCAGCTCACCACTTGGCCAGGGAGGTGAAAAACTGTTTTTT
clone size: -; V gene: TRBV3-1/TRBV3-2; CDR3 length: 12; D gene: -; J gene: TRBJ2-1; CDR3 protein: CASSQYRNEQFF; CDR3 DNA: TGTGCCAGCAGCCAATATCGCAATGAGCAGTTCTTC
clone size: -; V gene: TRBV6-5; CDR3 length: 16; D gene: TRBD1; J gene: TRBJ2-2; CDR3 protein: CASSSPGQGRSGELFF; CDR3 DNA: TGTGCCAGCAGTTCGCCGGGACAGGGGCGGTCCGGGGAGCTGTTTTTT
clone size: -; V gene: TRBV2; CDR3 length: 14; D gene: -; J gene: TRBJ2-5; CDR3 protein: CASAKGQAAETQYF; CDR3 DNA: TGTGCCAGCGCGAAGGGGCAGGCGGCAGAGACCCAGTACTTC
clone size: once; V gene: TRBV7-9; CDR3 length: 11; D gene: -; J gene: TRBJ2-5; CDR3 protein: CASSLSETQYF; CDR3 DNA: TGTGCCAGCAGCTTATCGGAGACCCAGTACTTC
clone size: -; V gene: TRBV3-1/TRBV3-2; CDR3 length: 13; D gene: TRBD2; J gene: TRBJ2-7; CDR3 protein: CASSRAAGDEQYF; CDR3 DNA: TGTGCCAGCAGCCGGGCAGCGGGAGACGAGCAGTACTTC
clone size: -; V gene: TRBV29-1; CDR3 length: 14; D gene: TRBD2; J gene: TRBJ2-3; CDR3 protein: CSGRTSGTTNTQYF; CDR3 DNA: TGCAGCGGCCGGACTAGCGGGACCACAAATACGCAGTATTTT
clone size: -; V gene: TRBV6-4; CDR3 length: 14; D gene: -; J gene: TRBJ1-1; CDR3 protein: CASRNTDRNTEAFF; CDR3 DNA: TGTGCCAGCAGAAATACAGACAGAAACACTGAAGCTTTCTTT
clone size: once; V gene: TRBV11-2; CDR3 length: 16; D gene: TRBD1; J gene: TRBJ1-2; CDR3 protein: CASSLTGVLANYGYTF; CDR3 DNA: TGTGCCAGCAGCCTTACAGGGGTCCTAGCTAACTATGGCTACACCTTC
clone size: -; V gene: TRBV19; CDR3 length: 18; D gene: TRBD2; J gene: TRBJ2-5; CDR3 protein: CASSSHTGTSGSQETQYF; CDR3 DNA: TGTGCCAGTAGTAGCCATACCGGGACTAGCGGATCGCAAGAGACCCAGTACTTC
clone size: -; V gene: TRBV2; CDR3 length: 15; D gene: -; J gene: TRBJ1-2; CDR3 protein: CASTEGGRGVYGYTF; CDR3 DNA: TGTGCCAGCACCGAGGGGGGGAGGGGCGTCTATGGCTACACCTTC
clone size: -; V gene: TRBV6-5; CDR3 length: 14; D gene: TRBD1; J gene: TRBJ2-3; CDR3 protein: CASSHRGRMDTQYF; CDR3 DNA: TGTGCCAGCAGTCACAGGGGGCGCATGGATACGCAGTATTTT